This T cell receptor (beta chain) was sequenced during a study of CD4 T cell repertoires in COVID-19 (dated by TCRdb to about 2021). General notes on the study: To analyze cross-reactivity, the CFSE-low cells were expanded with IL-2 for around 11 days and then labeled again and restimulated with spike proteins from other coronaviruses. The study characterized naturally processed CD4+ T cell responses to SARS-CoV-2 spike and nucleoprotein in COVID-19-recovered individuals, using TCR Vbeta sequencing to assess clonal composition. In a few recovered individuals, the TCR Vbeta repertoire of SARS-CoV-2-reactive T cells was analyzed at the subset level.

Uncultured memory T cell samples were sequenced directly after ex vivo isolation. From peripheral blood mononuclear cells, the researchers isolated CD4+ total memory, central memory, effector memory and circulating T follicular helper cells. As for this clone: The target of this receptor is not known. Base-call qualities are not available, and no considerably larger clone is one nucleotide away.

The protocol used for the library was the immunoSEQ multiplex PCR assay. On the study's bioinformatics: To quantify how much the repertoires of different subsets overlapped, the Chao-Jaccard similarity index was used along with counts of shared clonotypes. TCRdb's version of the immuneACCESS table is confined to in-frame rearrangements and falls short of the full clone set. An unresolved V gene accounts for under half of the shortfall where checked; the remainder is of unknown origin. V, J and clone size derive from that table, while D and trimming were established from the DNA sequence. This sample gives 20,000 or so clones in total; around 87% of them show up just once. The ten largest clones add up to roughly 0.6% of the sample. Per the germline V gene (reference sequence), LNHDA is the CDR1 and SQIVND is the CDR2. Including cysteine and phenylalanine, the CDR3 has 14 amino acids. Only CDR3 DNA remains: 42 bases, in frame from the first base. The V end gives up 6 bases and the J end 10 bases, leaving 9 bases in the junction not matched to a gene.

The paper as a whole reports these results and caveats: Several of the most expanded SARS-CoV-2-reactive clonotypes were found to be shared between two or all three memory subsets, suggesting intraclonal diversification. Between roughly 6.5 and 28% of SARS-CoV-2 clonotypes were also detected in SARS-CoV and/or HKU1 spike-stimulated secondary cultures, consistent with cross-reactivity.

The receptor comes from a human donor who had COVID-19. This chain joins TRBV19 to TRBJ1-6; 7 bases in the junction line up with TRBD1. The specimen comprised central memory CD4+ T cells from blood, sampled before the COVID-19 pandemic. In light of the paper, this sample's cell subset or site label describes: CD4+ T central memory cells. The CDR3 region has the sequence CASSHRGQRSPLHF. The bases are TGTGCCAGTAGCCACAGGGGCCAGAGGTCACCCCTCCACTTT. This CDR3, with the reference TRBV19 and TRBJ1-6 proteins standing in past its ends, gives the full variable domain DGGITQSPKYLFRKEGQNVTLSCEQNLNHDAMYWYRQDPGQGLRLIYYSQIVNDFQKGDIAEGYSVSREKKESFPLTVTSAQKNPTAFYLCASSHRGQRSPLHFGNGTRLTVT.